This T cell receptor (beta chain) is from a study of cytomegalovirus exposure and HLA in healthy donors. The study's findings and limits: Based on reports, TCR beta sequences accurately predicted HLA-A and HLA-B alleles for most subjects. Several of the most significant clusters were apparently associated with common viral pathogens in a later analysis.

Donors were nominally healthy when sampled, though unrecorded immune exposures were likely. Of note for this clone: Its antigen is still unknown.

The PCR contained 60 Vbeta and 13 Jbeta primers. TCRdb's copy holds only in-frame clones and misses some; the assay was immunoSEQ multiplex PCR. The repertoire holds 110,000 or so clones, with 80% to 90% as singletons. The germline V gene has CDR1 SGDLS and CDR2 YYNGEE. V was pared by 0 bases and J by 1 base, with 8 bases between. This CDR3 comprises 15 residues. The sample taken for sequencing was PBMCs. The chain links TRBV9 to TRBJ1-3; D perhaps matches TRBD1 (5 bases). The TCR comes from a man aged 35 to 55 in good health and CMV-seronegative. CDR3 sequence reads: CASSVGAGSGNTIYF. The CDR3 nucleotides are TGTGCCAGCAGCGTAGGGGCAGGGTCTGGAAACACCATATATTTT.